Here is one T cell receptor beta chain with its context. These data are taken from a study of blood T cell repertoires in COVID-19. Whole-study context: Samples taken during acute and convalescent COVID-19 were collected in the United States, Italy and Spain.

V was pared by 3 bases and J by 8 bases, with 14 bases between. Germline assignment: CDR1 LNHDA and CDR2 SQIVND (reference sequence). The CDR3 contains 14 residues. Clones were sequenced by immunoSEQ multiplex PCR, and TCRdb holds only the in-frame ones, with some missing. The data show hundreds of thousands of clones, roughly 85% seen once. V gene TRBV19 combines with J gene TRBJ2-1; tentatively, D is TRBD2 (5 bases). This TCR was recovered from a man in his forties or fifties with active or convalescent COVID-19. Input material: peripheral blood. As DNA, the CDR3 is TGTGCCAGTAGTATCCGGGGTCGAAGCCATGAGCAGTTCTTC. As protein: CASSIRGRSHEQFF.